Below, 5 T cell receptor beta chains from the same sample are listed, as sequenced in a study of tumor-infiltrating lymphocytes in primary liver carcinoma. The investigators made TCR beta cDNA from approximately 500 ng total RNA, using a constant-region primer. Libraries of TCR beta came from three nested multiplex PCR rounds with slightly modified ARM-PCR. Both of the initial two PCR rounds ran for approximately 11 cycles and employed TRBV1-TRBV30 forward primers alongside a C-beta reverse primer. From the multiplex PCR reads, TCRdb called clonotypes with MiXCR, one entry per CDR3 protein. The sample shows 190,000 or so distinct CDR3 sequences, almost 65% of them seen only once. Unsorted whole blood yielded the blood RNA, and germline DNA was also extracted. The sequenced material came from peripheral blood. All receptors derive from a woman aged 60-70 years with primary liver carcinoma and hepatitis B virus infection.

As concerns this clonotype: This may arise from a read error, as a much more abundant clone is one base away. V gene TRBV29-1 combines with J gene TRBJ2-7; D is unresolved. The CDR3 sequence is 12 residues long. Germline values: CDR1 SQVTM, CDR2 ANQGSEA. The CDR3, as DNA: TGCAGCATTGAGGTAGCCTCATACGAGCAGTACTTC. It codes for CSIEVASYEQYF.

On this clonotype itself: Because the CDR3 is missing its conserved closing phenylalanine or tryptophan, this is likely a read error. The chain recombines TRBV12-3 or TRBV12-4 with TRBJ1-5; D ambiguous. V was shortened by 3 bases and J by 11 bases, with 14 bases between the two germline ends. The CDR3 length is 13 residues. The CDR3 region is CASSLFEGSTQHY. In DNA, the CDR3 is TGTGCCAGCAGTTTGTTTGAGGGTAGTACCCAGCATTAT.

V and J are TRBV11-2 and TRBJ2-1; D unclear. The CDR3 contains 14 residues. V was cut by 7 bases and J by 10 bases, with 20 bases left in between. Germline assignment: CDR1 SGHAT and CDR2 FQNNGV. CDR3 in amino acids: CASTPDPRYREQFF. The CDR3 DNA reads TGTGCCAGCACTCCAGACCCGAGGTATAGGGAGCAGTTCTTC.

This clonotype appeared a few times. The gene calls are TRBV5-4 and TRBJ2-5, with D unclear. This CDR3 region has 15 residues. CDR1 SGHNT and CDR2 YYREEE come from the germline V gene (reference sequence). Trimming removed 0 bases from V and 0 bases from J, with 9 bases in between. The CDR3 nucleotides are TGTGCCAGCAGCTTGGCCCCCGGGTACCAAGAGACCCAGTACTTC. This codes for CASSLAPGYQETQYF.

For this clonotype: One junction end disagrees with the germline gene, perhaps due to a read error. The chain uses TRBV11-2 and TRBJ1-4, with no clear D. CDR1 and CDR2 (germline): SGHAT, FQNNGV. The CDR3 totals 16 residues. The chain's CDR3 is CASSANSGSTNEKLFF. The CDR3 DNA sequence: TGTGCCAGCAGCGCAAACAGTGGCTCAACAAATGAAAAACTGTTTTTT.